This T cell receptor beta chain emerged from a study of sequential checkpoint blockade in melanoma. Sample treatment: randomized to nivolumab then ipilimumab (arm A) or the reverse (arm B). Germline CDR1 reads SSHAT; CDR2 reads FNYEAQ (reference sequence). The CDR3 spans 14 residues. Clones were read by immunoSEQ multiplex PCR, and TCRdb kept only the in-frame ones, dropping some. The sample records 15,000 to 20,000 clones, nearly 80% being singletons. The sample consisted of CD8+ T cells sorted from blood (inferred from file names), taken from a patient given nivolumab and ipilimumab in sequence. This clonotype was obtained from a human donor with melanoma. V and J are TRBV7-7 and TRBJ2-2; 7 bases agree with TRBD2. CDR3 bases: TGTGCTAGCCGCCGCGGGGGATACACCGGGGAGCTGTTTTTT. Its translation: CASRRGGYTGELFF. The full variable domain, completed using reference TRBV7-7 and TRBJ2-2, is GAGVSQSPRYKVTKRGQDVTLRCDPISSHATLYWYQQALGQGPEFLTYFNYEAQPDKSGLPSDRFSAERPEGSISTLTIQRTEQRDSAMYRCASRRGGYTGELFFGEGSRLTVL.